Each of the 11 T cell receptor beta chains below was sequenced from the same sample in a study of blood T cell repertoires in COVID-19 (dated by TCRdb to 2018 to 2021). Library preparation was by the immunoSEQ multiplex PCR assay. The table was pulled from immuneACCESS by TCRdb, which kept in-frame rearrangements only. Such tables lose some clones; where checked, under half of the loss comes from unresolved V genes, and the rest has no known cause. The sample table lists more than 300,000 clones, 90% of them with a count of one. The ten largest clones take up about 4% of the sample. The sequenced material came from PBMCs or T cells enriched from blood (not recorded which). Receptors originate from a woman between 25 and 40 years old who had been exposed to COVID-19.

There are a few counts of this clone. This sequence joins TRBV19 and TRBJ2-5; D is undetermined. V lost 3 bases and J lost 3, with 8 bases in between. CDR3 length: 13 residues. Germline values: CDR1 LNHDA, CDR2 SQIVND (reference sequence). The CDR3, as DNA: TGTGCCAGTAGTATCTCTATCAAAGAGACCCAGTACTTC. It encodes CASSISIKETQYF.

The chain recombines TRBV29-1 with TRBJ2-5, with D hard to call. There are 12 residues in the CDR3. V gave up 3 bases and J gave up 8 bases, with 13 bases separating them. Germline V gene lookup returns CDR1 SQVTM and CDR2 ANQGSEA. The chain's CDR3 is CSVDSVGQTQYF. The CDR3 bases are TGCAGCGTTGATTCAGTTGGGCAAACCCAGTACTTC.

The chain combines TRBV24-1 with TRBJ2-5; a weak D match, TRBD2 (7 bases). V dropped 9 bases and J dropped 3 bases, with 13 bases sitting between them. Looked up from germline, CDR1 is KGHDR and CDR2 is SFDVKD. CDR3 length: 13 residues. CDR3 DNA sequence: TGTGCCACCGGGAGGGGGGGCGAAGAGACCCAGTACTTC. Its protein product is CATGRGGEETQYF.

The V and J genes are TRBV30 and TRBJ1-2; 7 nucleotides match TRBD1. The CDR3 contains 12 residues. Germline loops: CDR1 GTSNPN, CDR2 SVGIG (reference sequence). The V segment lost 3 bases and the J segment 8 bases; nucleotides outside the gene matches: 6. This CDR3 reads CAWRAGGFGYTF. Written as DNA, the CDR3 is TGTGCCTGGAGGGCAGGGGGTTTCGGCTACACCTTC.

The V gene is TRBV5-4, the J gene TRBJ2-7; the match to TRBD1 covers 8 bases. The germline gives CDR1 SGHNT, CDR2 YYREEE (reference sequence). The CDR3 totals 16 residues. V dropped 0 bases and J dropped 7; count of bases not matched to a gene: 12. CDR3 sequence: CASSLAGRDRSREQYF. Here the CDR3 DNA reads TGTGCCAGCAGCTTGGCCGGAAGGGACAGGTCGCGGGAGCAGTACTTC.

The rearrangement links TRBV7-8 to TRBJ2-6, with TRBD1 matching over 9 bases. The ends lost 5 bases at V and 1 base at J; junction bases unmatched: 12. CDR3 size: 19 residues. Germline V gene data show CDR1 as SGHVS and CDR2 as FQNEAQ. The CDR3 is CASSRRTGDKGSGANVLTF. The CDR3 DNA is TGTGCCAGCAGCCGACGGACAGGGGACAAGGGATCTGGGGCCAACGTCCTGACTTTC. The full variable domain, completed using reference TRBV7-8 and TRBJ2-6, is GAGVSQSPRYKVAKRGQDVALRCDPISGHVSLFWYQQALGQGPEFLTYFQNEAQLDKSGLPSDRFFAERPEGSVSTLKIQRTQQEDSAVYLCASSRRTGDKGSGANVLTFGAGSRLTVL.

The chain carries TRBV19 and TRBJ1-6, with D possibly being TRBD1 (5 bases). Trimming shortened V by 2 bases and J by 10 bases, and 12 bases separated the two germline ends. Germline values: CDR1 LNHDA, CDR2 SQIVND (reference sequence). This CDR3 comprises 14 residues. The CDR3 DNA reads TGTGCCAGTAGTATAAACAGGCAGGGATCACCCCTCCACTTT. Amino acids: CASSINRQGSPLHF. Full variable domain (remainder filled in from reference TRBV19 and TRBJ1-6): DGGITQSPKYLFRKEGQNVTLSCEQNLNHDAMYWYRQDPGQGLRLIYYSQIVNDFQKGDIAEGYSVSREKKESFPLTVTSAQKNPTAFYLCASSINRQGSPLHFGNGTRLTVT.

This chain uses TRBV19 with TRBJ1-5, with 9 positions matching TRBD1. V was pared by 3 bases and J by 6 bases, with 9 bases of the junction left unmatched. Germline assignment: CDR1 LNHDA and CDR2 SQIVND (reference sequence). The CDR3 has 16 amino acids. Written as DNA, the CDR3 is TGTGCCAGTAGTATTCCGGACAGGGGATGGTTTCAGCCCCAGCATTTT. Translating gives CASSIPDRGWFQPQHF.

CDR3 amino acids: CASSVGPSGDTYEQYF. In DNA, the CDR3 is TGTGCCAGCAGCGTAGGACCTAGCGGGGACACCTACGAGCAGTACTTC. The chain has TRBV9 and TRBJ2-7, with 9 positions matching TRBD2. There are 16 residues in the CDR3. Losses at the gene ends were 0 bases for V and 2 bases for J; bases not matched to a gene: 6. CDR1 SGDLS and CDR2 YYNGEE come from the germline V gene.

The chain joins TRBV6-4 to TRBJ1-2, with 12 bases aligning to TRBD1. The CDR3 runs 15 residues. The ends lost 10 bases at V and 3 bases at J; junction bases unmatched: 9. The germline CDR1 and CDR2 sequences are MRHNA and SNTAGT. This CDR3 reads CATKGDRGRDYGYTF. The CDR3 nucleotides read TGTGCCACCAAGGGGGACAGGGGGCGAGACTATGGCTACACCTTC.

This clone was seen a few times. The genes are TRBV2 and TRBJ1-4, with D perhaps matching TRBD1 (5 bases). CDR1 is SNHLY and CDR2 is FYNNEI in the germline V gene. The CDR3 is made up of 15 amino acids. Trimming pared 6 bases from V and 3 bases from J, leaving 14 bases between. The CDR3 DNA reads TGTGCCAGCAGGCCGTGGGGCGGCTCTAATGAAAAACTGTTTTTT. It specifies CASRPWGGSNEKLFF.